The rows below give T cell receptor beta chains drawn from one sample of a study of blood T cell repertoires in COVID-19. This table comes from immunoSEQ multiplex PCR, and its TCRdb copy is limited to in-frame clones, with some not included. The sample holds fewer than 250,000 clones, approximately 84% seen once. Sequenced: peripheral blood. These receptors all come from a woman aged 45 to 65 with active or convalescent COVID-19. Each CDR3 is given with its conserved first and last residue. A D gene is named only where the DNA matches it firmly. Rows may omit the clone size; those that give it use once, few, many or a size class.

V gene: TRBV24-1; D gene: -; clone size: -; J gene: TRBJ2-5; CDR3 DNA: TGTGCCACCGGGGACAACCAGGGGGAGACCCAGTACTTC; CDR3 protein: CATGDNQGETQYF
V gene: TRBV9; D gene: -; clone size: few; J gene: TRBJ2-1; CDR3 DNA: TGTGCCAGCAGCAACCAGGGCAGGGTCATAGGCAATGAGCAGTTCTTC; CDR3 protein: CASSNQGRVIGNEQFF
V gene: TRBV9; D gene: -; clone size: -; J gene: TRBJ2-2; CDR3 DNA: TGTGCCAGCAGACCGACAGGGAACACCGGGGAGCTGTTTTTT; CDR3 protein: CASRPTGNTGELFF
V gene: TRBV19; D gene: -; clone size: -; J gene: TRBJ2-7; CDR3 DNA: TGTGCCAGTAGCTCTAACAGGGCTCCCTACGAGCAGTACTTC; CDR3 protein: CASSSNRAPYEQYF
V gene: TRBV5-1; D gene: -; clone size: -; J gene: TRBJ1-4; CDR3 DNA: TGCGCCAGCAGCACGGGACAAGTTAATGAAAAACTGTTTTTT; CDR3 protein: CASSTGQVNEKLFF
V gene: TRBV7-6; D gene: -; clone size: -; J gene: TRBJ1-6; CDR3 DNA: TGTGCCAGCAGCTTAACCAGCTCCTATAATTCACCCCTCCACTTT; CDR3 protein: CASSLTSSYNSPLHF
V gene: TRBV27; D gene: -; clone size: -; J gene: TRBJ1-6; CDR3 DNA: TGTGCCAGCAGTAGTACAGGGTTCTATAATTCACCCCTCCACTTT; CDR3 protein: CASSSTGFYNSPLHF
V gene: TRBV5-1; D gene: TRBD1; clone size: -; J gene: TRBJ1-4; CDR3 DNA: TGCGCCAGCAGCAAACAGGGGACGGGTGAAAAACTGTTTTTT; CDR3 protein: CASSKQGTGEKLFF
V gene: TRBV7-9; D gene: TRBD1; clone size: -; J gene: TRBJ2-3; CDR3 DNA: TGTGCCAGCAAGCCTAGGGGACAGGACACAGATACGCAGTATTTT; CDR3 protein: CASKPRGQDTDTQYF
V gene: TRBV19; D gene: -; clone size: -; J gene: TRBJ1-1; CDR3 DNA: TGTGCCAGTAGTGGCCGAGGCAGGGAATGGGTGAACACTGAAGCTTTCTTT; CDR3 protein: CASSGRGREWVNTEAFF
V gene: TRBV28; D gene: TRBD1; clone size: -; J gene: TRBJ2-4; CDR3 DNA: TGTGCCAGCAACAGGGGAGTAGCCAAAAACATTCAGTACTTC; CDR3 protein: CASNRGVAKNIQYF
V gene: TRBV24-1; D gene: TRBD1; clone size: few; J gene: TRBJ1-4; CDR3 DNA: TGTGCCACCAGTGATTCCGGACAGGGAGGGGGGAAACTGTTTTTT; CDR3 protein: CATSDSGQGGGKLFF
V gene: TRBV19; D gene: -; clone size: -; J gene: TRBJ1-1; CDR3 DNA: TGTGCCAGTAGTCCTCCTCTACAGAGTAATACTGAAGCTTTCTTT; CDR3 protein: CASSPPLQSNTEAFF
V gene: TRBV5-6; D gene: TRBD2; clone size: -; J gene: TRBJ2-3; CDR3 DNA: TGTGCCAGCAGCTTGGAAACTAGCGGGGGGCGCACAGATACGCAGTATTTT; CDR3 protein: CASSLETSGGRTDTQYF
V gene: TRBV11-3; D gene: TRBD2; clone size: few; J gene: TRBJ2-7; CDR3 DNA: TGTGCCAGCAGCACGAGCGGAGGACTAGCGGAGTACGAGCAGTACTTC; CDR3 protein: CASSTSGGLAEYEQYF
V gene: TRBV29-1; D gene: -; clone size: once; J gene: TRBJ1-1; CDR3 DNA: TGCAGCGTTGAACTAGGGACACACACTGAAGCTTTCTTT; CDR3 protein: CSVELGTHTEAFF
V gene: TRBV12-3/TRBV12-4; D gene: -; clone size: -; J gene: TRBJ1-5; CDR3 DNA: TGTGCCAGCAGTAGGGGGTTTAATCAGCCCCAGCATTTT; CDR3 protein: CASSRGFNQPQHF
V gene: TRBV11-2; D gene: TRBD1; clone size: few; J gene: TRBJ1-5; CDR3 DNA: TGTGCCAGCAGCTGGGACAGTCATAGCAATCAGCCCCAGCATTTT; CDR3 protein: CASSWDSHSNQPQHF
V gene: TRBV7-9; D gene: -; clone size: -; J gene: TRBJ1-1; CDR3 DNA: TGTGCCAGCAGCCCCCCCCGACAGGCGGACTCGAACACTGAAGCTTTCTTT; CDR3 protein: CASSPPRQADSNTEAFF
V gene: TRBV18; D gene: TRBD1; clone size: -; J gene: TRBJ1-1; CDR3 DNA: TGTGCCAGCTCACCTATGACAGGGGGGGAGACTGAAGCTTTCTTT; CDR3 protein: CASSPMTGGETEAFF
V gene: TRBV28; D gene: TRBD1; clone size: -; J gene: TRBJ1-2; CDR3 DNA: TGTGCCAGCAGTTTCCGGGACAGGGTTGGTGGCTACACCTTC; CDR3 protein: CASSFRDRVGGYTF
V gene: TRBV5-6; D gene: -; clone size: once; J gene: TRBJ2-3; CDR3 DNA: TGTGCCAGCAGCTTGGTTCAGGCAGGCACAGATACGCAGTATTTT; CDR3 protein: CASSLVQAGTDTQYF
V gene: TRBV5-3; D gene: -; clone size: -; J gene: TRBJ1-6; CDR3 DNA: TGTGCCAGAAGCTTGAGGTGCAGGGATAATTCACCCCTCCACTTT; CDR3 protein: CARSLRCRDNSPLHF
V gene: TRBV27; D gene: TRBD2; clone size: -; J gene: TRBJ2-1; CDR3 DNA: TGTGCCAGCAGTTTAGGACTAGGCCCCTACAATGAGCAGTTCTTC; CDR3 protein: CASSLGLGPYNEQFF
V gene: TRBV13; D gene: -; clone size: -; J gene: TRBJ1-2; CDR3 DNA: TGTGCCAGCAGTCCCGGGACAACAGGCTACACCTTC; CDR3 protein: CASSPGTTGYTF
V gene: TRBV7-2; D gene: -; clone size: -; J gene: TRBJ1-4; CDR3 DNA: TGTGCCAGCAGAAGGGGGTCTAATGAAAAACTGTTTTTT; CDR3 protein: CASRRGSNEKLFF
V gene: TRBV28; D gene: -; clone size: -; J gene: TRBJ2-7; CDR3 DNA: TGTGCCAGCAGTTTACCGGTTCCCTACGAGCAGTACTTC; CDR3 protein: CASSLPVPYEQYF
V gene: TRBV5-4; D gene: -; clone size: -; J gene: TRBJ2-1; CDR3 DNA: TGTGCCAGCAGCTTGGAGGCGGATGACAATGAGCAGTTCTTC; CDR3 protein: CASSLEADDNEQFF
V gene: TRBV6-5; D gene: -; clone size: -; J gene: TRBJ1-1; CDR3 DNA: TGTGCCAGCAGTTACTCCAGGGTTGCCACTGAAGCTTTCTTT; CDR3 protein: CASSYSRVATEAFF
V gene: TRBV7-9; D gene: -; clone size: once; J gene: TRBJ1-2; CDR3 DNA: TGTGCCAGCAGCCCCGACACCGACTATGGCTACACCTTC; CDR3 protein: CASSPDTDYGYTF
V gene: TRBV2; D gene: -; clone size: -; J gene: TRBJ1-5; CDR3 DNA: TGTGCCAGCAATACAGGGCTTAGCAATCAGCCCCAGCATTTT; CDR3 protein: CASNTGLSNQPQHF
V gene: TRBV5-6; D gene: TRBD1; clone size: -; J gene: TRBJ1-2; CDR3 DNA: TGTGCCAGCAGCTTGGGCCAGGGGGGTGGCTACACCTTC; CDR3 protein: CASSLGQGGGYTF
V gene: TRBV10-3; D gene: TRBD1; clone size: -; J gene: TRBJ2-2; CDR3 DNA: TGTGCCATCAGCCCAAGGCAGGGGGCCGACACCGGGGAGCTGTTTTTT; CDR3 protein: CAISPRQGADTGELFF
V gene: TRBV2; D gene: TRBD1; clone size: -; J gene: TRBJ2-7; CDR3 DNA: TGTGCCAGCGGGGGACAGACCCCCTACGAGCAGTACTTC; CDR3 protein: CASGGQTPYEQYF
V gene: TRBV19; D gene: -; clone size: -; J gene: TRBJ1-5; CDR3 DNA: TGTGCCAGTAGTATGAGACAATTCCTCGAGCCCCAGCATTTT; CDR3 protein: CASSMRQFLEPQHF
V gene: TRBV2; D gene: -; clone size: -; J gene: TRBJ1-2; CDR3 DNA: TGTGCCAGCATTTACAGGGCAGGCTATGGCTACACCTTC; CDR3 protein: CASIYRAGYGYTF
V gene: TRBV3-1/TRBV3-2; D gene: TRBD2; clone size: -; J gene: TRBJ2-1; CDR3 DNA: TGTGCCAGCAGCCCTAAGCGGGGGGGCCTAAATGAGCAGTTCTTC; CDR3 protein: CASSPKRGGLNEQFF
V gene: TRBV5-4; D gene: -; clone size: -; J gene: TRBJ2-7; CDR3 DNA: TGTGCCAGCAGCTCTTTGGGGGGTAGGTCCTACGAGCAGTACTTC; CDR3 protein: CASSSLGGRSYEQYF
V gene: TRBV3-1/TRBV3-2; D gene: -; clone size: -; J gene: TRBJ1-2; CDR3 DNA: TGTGCCAGCAGCCCCAGGGAAAACTATGGCTACACCTTC; CDR3 protein: CASSPRENYGYTF
V gene: TRBV6-1; D gene: TRBD1; clone size: -; J gene: TRBJ1-1; CDR3 DNA: TGTGCCAGCAGTGAACAGGGGGCCCGTGAAGCTTTCTTT; CDR3 protein: CASSEQGAREAFF